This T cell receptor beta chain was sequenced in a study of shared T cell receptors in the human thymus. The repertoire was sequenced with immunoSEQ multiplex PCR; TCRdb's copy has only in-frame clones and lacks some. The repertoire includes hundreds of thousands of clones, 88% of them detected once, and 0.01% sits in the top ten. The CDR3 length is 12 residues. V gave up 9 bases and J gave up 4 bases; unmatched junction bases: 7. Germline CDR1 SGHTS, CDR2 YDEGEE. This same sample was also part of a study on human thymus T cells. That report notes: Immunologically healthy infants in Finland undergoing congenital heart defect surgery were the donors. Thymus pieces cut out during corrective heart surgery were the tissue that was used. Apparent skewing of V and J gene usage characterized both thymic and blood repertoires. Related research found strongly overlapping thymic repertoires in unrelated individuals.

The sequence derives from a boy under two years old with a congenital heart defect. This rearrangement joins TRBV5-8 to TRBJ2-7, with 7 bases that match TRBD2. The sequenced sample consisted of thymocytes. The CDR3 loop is CATKRDGYEQYF. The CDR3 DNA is TGTGCCACCAAGCGGGATGGATACGAGCAGTACTTC.